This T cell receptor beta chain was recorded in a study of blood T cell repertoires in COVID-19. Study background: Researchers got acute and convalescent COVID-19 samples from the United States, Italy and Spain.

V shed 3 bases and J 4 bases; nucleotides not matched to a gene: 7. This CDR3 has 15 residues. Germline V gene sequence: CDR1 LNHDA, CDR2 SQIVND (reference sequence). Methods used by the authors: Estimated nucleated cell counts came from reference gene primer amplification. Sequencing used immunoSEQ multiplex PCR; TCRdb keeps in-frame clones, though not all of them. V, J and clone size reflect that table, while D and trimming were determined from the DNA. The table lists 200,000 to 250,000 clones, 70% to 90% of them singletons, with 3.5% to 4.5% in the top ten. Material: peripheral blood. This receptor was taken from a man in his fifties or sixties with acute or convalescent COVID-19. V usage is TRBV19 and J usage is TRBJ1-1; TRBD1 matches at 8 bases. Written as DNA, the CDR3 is TGTGCCAGTAGTATGAAAGACAGGGGAGTCACTGAAGCTTTCTTT. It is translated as CASSMKDRGVTEAFF.